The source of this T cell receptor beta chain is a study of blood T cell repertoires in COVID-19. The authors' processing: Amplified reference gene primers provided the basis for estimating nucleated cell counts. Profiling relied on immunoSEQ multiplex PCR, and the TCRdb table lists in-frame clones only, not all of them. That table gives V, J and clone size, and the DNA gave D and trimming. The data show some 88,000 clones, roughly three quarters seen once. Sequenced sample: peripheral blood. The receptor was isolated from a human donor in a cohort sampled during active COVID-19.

The CDR3 region is CASSLGLDAAEQFF. As DNA, the CDR3 is TGTGCCAGCAGCTTAGGACTAGACGCCGCGGAGCAGTTCTTC. The gene calls are TRBV7-9 and TRBJ2-1; D possibly corresponds to TRBD2 (6 bases). This CDR3 comprises 14 residues. V was trimmed by 1 base and J by 10 bases, leaving 14 bases between them. The germline V gene has CDR1 SEHNR and CDR2 FQNEAQ (reference sequence).